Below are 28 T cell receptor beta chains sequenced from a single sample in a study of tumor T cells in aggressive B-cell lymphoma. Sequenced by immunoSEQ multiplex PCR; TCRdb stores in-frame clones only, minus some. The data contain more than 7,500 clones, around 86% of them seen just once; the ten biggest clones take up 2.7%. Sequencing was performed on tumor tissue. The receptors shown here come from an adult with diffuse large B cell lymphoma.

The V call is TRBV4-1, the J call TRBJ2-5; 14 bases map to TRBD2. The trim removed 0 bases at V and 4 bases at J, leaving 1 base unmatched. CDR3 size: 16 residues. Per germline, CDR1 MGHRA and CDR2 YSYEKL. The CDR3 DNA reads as TGCGCCAGCAGCCAAGAGACTAGCGGGAGGGGAGAGACCCAGTACTTC. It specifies CASSQETSGRGETQYF.

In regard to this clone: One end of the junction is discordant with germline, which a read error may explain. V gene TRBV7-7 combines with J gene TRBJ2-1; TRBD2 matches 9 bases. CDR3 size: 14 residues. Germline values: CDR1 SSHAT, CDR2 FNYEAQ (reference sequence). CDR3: CASSPLAGADEQFF. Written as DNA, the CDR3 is TGTGCTAGCAGCCCTTTAGCGGGAGCGGATGAGCAGTTCTTC.

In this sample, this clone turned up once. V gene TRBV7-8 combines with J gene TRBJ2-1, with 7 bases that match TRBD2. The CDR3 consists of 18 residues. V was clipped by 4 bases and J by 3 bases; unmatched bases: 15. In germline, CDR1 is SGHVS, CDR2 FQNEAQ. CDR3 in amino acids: CASSYPFAAGEFYNEQFF. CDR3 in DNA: TGTGCCAGCAGCTACCCCTTCGCTGCGGGAGAATTCTACAATGAGCAGTTCTTC.

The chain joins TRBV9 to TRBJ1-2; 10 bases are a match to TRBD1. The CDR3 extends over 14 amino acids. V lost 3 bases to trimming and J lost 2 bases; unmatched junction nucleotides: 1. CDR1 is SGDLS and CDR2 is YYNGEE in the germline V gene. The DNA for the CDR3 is TGTGCCAGCAGCGAGACAGGGGGCAACTATGGCTACACCTTC. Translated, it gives CASSETGGNYGYTF.

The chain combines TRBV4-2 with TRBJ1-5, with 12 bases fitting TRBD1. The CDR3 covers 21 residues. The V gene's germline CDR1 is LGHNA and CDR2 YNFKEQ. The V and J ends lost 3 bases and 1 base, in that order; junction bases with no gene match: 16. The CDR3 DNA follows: TGTGCCAGCAGCCAGGTGGAGGGAGGGACAGGGGGCTACAGAAGCAATCAGCCCCAGCATTTT. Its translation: CASSQVEGGTGGYRSNQPQHF.

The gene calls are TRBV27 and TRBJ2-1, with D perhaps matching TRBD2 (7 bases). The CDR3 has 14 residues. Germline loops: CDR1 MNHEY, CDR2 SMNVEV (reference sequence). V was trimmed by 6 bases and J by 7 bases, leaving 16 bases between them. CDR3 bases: TGTGCCAGCAGCAGTAGGGGAGGGGGGAATGAGCAGTTCTTC. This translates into CASSSRGGGNEQFF.

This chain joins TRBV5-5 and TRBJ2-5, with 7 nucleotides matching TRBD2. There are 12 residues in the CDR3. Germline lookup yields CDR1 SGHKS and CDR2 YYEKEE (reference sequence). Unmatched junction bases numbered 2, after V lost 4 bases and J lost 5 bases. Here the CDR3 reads CASSGTKETQYF. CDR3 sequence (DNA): TGTGCCAGCAGCGGGACTAAGGAGACCCAGTACTTC.

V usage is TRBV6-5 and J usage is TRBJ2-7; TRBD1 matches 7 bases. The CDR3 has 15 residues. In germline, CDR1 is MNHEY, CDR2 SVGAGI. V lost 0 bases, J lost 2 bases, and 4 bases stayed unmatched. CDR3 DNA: TGTGCCAGCAGTTACTCAGGTCAGGGGGCCTACGAGCAGTACTTC. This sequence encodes CASSYSGQGAYEQYF.

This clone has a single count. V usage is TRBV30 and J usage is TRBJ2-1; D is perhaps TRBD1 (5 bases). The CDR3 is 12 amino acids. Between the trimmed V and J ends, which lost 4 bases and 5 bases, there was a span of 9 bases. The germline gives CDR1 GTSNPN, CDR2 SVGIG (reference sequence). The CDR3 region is CAWNRNHNEQFF. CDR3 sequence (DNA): TGTGCCTGGAACAGGAACCACAATGAGCAGTTCTTC.

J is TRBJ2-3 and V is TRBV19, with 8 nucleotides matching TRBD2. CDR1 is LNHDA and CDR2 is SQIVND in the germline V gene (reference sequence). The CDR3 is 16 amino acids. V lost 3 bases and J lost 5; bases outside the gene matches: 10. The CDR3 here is CASSMMDGRAEDTQYF. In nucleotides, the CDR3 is TGTGCCAGTAGTATGATGGACGGGAGGGCCGAAGATACGCAGTATTTT. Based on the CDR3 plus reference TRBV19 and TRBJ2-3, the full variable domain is DGGITQSPKYLFRKEGQNVTLSCEQNLNHDAMYWYRQDPGQGLRLIYYSQIVNDFQKGDIAEGYSVSREKKESFPLTVTSAQKNPTAFYLCASSMMDGRAEDTQYFGPGTRLTVL.

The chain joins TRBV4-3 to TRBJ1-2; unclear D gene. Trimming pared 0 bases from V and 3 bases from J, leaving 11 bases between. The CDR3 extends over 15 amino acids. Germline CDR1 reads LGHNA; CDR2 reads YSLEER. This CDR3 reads CASSQDSGRYYGYTF. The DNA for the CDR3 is TGCGCCAGCAGCCAAGATAGCGGGAGATACTATGGCTACACCTTC.

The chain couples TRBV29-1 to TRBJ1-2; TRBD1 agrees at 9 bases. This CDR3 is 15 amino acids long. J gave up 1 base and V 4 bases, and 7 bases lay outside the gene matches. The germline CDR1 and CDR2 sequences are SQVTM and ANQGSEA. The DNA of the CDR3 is TGCAGCGTTGTGACAGGACAGGGGAGTAACTATGGCTACACCTTC. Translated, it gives CSVVTGQGSNYGYTF.

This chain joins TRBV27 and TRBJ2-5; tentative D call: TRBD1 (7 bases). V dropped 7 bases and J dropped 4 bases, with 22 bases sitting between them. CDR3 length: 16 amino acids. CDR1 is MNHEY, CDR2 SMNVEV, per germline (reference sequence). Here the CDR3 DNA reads TGTGCCAGCACCTCCCCAGGGGGGCCAAAGGGAGAGACCCAGTACTTC. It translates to CASTSPGGPKGETQYF.

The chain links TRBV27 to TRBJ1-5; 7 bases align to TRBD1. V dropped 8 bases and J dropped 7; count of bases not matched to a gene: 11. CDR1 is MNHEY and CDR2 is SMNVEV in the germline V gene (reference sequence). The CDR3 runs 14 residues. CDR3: CASCKDGGQQPQHF. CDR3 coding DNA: TGTGCCAGCTGTAAAGATGGGGGACAGCAGCCCCAGCATTTT.

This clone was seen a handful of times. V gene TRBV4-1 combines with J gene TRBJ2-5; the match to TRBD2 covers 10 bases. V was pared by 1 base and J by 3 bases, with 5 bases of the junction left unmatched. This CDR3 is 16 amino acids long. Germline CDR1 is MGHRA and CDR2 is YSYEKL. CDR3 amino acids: CASSQAESGGEETQYF. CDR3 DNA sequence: TGCGCCAGCAGCCAAGCCGAGAGCGGGGGGGAAGAGACCCAGTACTTC.

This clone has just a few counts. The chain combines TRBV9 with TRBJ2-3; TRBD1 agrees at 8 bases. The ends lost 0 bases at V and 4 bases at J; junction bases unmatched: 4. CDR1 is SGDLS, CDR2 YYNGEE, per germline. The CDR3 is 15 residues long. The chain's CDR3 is CASSVEGQVPDTQYF. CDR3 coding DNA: TGTGCCAGCAGCGTAGAGGGACAGGTCCCAGATACGCAGTATTTT.

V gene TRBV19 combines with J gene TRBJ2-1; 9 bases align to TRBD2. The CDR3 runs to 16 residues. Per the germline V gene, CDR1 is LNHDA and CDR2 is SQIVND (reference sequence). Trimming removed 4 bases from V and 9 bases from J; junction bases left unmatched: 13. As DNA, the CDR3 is TGTGCCAGTAGTACCATATTAGCGGGAGCAGGGATTGAGCAGTTCTTC. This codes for CASSTILAGAGIEQFF.

The CDR3 coding sequence is TGCGCCAGCAGCCAAGATCGGGTTCTTAGCAATCAGCCCCAGCATTTT. Translating it yields CASSQDRVLSNQPQHF. V is TRBV4-3 and J is TRBJ1-5; D uncertain. The V and J ends lost 0 bases and 0 bases respectively, with 9 bases between them. CDR3 length equals 16 residues. Germline CDR1 LGHNA, CDR2 YSLEER.

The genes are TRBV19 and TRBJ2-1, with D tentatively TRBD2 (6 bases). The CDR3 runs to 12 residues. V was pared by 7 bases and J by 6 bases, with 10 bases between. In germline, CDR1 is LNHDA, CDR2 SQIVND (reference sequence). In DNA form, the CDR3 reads TGTGCCAGTATGGGGACTCTCAATGAGCAGTTCTTC. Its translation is CASMGTLNEQFF.

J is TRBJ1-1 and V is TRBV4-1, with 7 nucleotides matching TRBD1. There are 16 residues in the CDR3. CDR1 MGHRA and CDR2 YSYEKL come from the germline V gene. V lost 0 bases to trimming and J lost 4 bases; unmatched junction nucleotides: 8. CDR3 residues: CASSQDLDRETTEAFF. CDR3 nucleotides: TGCGCCAGCAGCCAAGATCTTGACAGGGAGACCACTGAAGCTTTCTTT.

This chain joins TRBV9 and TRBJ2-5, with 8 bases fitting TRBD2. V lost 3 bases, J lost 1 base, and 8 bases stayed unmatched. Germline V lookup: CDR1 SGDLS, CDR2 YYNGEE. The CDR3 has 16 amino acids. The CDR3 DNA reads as TGTGCCAGCAGCGGAGAAGCGGGAGTTACCCAAGAGACCCAGTACTTC. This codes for CASSGEAGVTQETQYF.

CDR3 region: CASSFIGGPREETQYF. The DNA of the CDR3 is TGCGCCAGCAGCTTTATAGGGGGCCCTCGCGAAGAGACCCAGTACTTC. The chain employs TRBV5-1 and TRBJ2-5, with 7 bases matching TRBD1. V was pared by 2 bases and J by 3 bases, with 10 bases of the junction left unmatched. The CDR3 runs 16 residues. Germline loops: CDR1 SGHRS, CDR2 YFSETQ.

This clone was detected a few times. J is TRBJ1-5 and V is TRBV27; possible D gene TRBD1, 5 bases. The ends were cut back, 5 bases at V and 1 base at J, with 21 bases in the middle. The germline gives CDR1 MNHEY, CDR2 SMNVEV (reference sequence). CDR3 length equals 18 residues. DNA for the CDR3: TGTGCCAGCAGTCCCATACAGGCAGGGTATGGAAGCAATCAGCCCCAGCATTTT. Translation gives CASSPIQAGYGSNQPQHF.

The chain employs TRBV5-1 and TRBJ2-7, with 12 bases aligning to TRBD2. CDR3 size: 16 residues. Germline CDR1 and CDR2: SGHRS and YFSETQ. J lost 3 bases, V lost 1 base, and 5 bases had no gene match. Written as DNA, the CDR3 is TGCGCCAGCAGCTTGTGGACTAGCGGGACAATCTACGAGCAGTACTTC. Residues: CASSLWTSGTIYEQYF.

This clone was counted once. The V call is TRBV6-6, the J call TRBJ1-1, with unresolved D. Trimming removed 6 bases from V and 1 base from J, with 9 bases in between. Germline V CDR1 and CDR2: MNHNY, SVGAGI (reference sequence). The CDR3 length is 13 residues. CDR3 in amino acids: CASSRGPNTEAFF. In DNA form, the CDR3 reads TGTGCCAGCAGCCGCGGTCCGAACACTGAAGCTTTCTTT.

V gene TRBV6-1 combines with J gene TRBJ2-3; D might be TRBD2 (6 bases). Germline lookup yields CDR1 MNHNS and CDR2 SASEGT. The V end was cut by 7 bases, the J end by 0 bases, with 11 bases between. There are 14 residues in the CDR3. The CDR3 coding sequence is TGTGCCAGCAAACGGGGGTCTAGCACAGATACGCAGTATTTT. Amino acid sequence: CASKRGSSTDTQYF.

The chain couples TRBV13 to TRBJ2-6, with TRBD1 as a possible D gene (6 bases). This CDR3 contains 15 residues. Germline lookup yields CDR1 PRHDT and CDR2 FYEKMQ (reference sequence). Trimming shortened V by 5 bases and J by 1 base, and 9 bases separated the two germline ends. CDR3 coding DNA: TGTGCCAGCAGCCCCGGACAGTCTGGGGCCAACGTCCTGACTTTC. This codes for CASSPGQSGANVLTF.

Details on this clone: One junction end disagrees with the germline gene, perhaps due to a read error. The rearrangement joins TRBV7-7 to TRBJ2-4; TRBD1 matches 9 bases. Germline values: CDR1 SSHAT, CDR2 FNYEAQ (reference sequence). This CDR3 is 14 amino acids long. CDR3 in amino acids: CASSLGGQGNIQYF. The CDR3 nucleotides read TGTGCTAGCAGCTTAGGAGGACAGGGGAACATTCAGTACTTC.